This T cell receptor beta chain was obtained from a study of T-cell memory formation after mild COVID-19. Study context: Clustering of TCRs was largely donor specific. Points from the study as a whole: The study detected some responding clones in pre-infection memory, suggesting cross-reactive memory joined. For contracting clones, CD4+ ones sat mainly in CM and EM, CD8+ in EMRA. Clones that shrank (day 15 to 85) were balanced CD4/CD8, whereas later expanders leaned CD4+.

TCRdb independently ran MiXCR on the 5' RACE reads; one entry per CDR3 protein. Counted here are under 700,000 distinct CDR3 sequences, about 20% occurring once; the ten biggest clones make up roughly an eighth. To note about this clonotype: Its antigen is unknown.

The CDR3 spans 12 residues. Germline lookup yields CDR1 ENHRY and CDR2 SYGVKD. V was clipped by 5 bases and J by 7 bases, with 11 bases between them. This sequence originates from an adult woman who had mild COVID-19 (a few samples of this study predate the infection). Cell type and time point are not known. The chain uses TRBV10-3 and TRBJ1-1; D remains ambiguous. The sample comprised PBMCs or a T cell subset sorted from them (not recorded which). The CDR3 DNA reads TGTGCCATCAGTTCTGACGGGTATGAAGCTTTCTTT. This gives the protein CAISSDGYEAFF.